These 16 T cell receptor beta chains share one sample of origin, sequenced in a study of T cell repertoires in cytomegalovirus infection. TCRdb redid the calling of the reads with MiXCR, one entry per CDR3 protein. The sample includes about 460,000 distinct CDR3 sequences, about 11% of them seen just once. Sequences were obtained from PBMCs. The receptors shown here come from a human donor in good health (CMV status not recorded). Some clones in this sample may be carry-over from other donors' samples.

At least ten counts were recorded for this clonotype. The chain links TRBV7-6 to TRBJ1-2, with a possible D match to TRBD1 (5 bases). V shed 4 bases and J shed 5 bases, with 14 bases lying between them. The CDR3 is made up of 14 amino acids. Germline V gene lookup returns CDR1 SGHVS and CDR2 FNYEAQ. The CDR3 nucleotides are TGTGCCAGCAGCTCCGGCGGGGGGAAATATGGCTACACCTTC. This gives the protein CASSSGGGKYGYTF.

This chain links TRBV5-4 with TRBJ2-2; no clear D. The CDR3 has 13 amino acids. V lost 2 bases and J 6 bases, leaving 8 bases between the germline ends. The germline gives CDR1 SGHNT, CDR2 YYREEE (reference sequence). The CDR3: CASSLDWAGELFF. For the CDR3, the DNA is TGTGCCAGCAGCTTAGATTGGGCCGGGGAGCTGTTTTTT.

This clonotype was detected many times. The V gene is TRBV28, the J gene TRBJ2-3; 8 bases align to TRBD2. This CDR3 has 12 residues. J lost 5 bases, V lost 9 bases, and 4 bases had no gene match. Germline V gives CDR1 MDHEN, CDR2 SYDVKM. CDR3 amino acids: CASSGNRDTQYF. The CDR3 bases are TGTGCCAGTAGCGGGAATAGAGATACGCAGTATTTT.

This clonotype was counted ten times or more. V and J are TRBV6-1 and TRBJ1-6; unclear D gene. The CDR3 runs 16 residues. Trimming stripped 2 bases from V and 1 base from J, with 9 bases between. CDR1 is MNHNS, CDR2 SASEGT, per germline. The CDR3: CASSELPSSYNSPLHF. Written as DNA, the CDR3 is TGTGCCAGCAGTGAATTACCCAGTTCCTATAATTCACCCCTCCACTTT.

A few counts support this clonotype. This chain joins TRBV12-3 or TRBV12-4 and TRBJ2-7; 8 nucleotides line up with TRBD2. V gave up 6 bases and J gave up 6 bases; unmatched junction bases: 13. CDR3 length: 15 amino acids. The CDR3, as DNA: TGTGCCAGCAGCGCCTCCGGGACTAGAAATCGCGAGCAGTACTTC. Amino acid sequence: CASSASGTRNREQYF.

The V call is TRBV28, the J call TRBJ1-4; D is uncertain. The V and J ends lost 3 bases and 8 bases respectively, with 10 bases between them. CDR3 length equals 13 residues. Germline lookup yields CDR1 MDHEN and CDR2 SYDVKM. CDR3 protein: CASSLDPKEKLFF. In DNA form, the CDR3 reads TGTGCCAGCAGTTTGGATCCGAAGGAAAAACTGTTTTTT.

V and J are TRBV5-4 and TRBJ2-2; D may match TRBD1 or TRBD2 (5 bases each). Germline V gives CDR1 SGHNT, CDR2 YYREEE (reference sequence). The CDR3 is made up of 15 amino acids. Deletions cut 4 bases from V and 8 bases from J, with 18 bases between. CDR3 bases: TGTGCCAGCAGCGGAAGGACGGGGCAAGCGGGGGAGCTGTTTTTT. Protein sequence: CASSGRTGQAGELFF.

This clonotype appeared a few times. The chain has TRBV10-2 and TRBJ1-5, with no clear D. Trimming removed 0 bases from V and 5 bases from J, with 2 bases in between. Looked up from germline, CDR1 is WSHSY and CDR2 is SAAADI. CDR3 length: 12 residues. The CDR3 sequence: CASSESDQPQHF. The CDR3 region has the DNA TGCGCCAGCAGTGAGTCGGATCAGCCCCAGCATTTT.

This clonotype was found a few times. The V and J genes are TRBV28 and TRBJ2-7; D gene unclear. This CDR3 is built from 17 residues. V lost 3 bases and J 0 bases, leaving 18 bases between the germline ends. The germline V gene has CDR1 MDHEN and CDR2 SYDVKM. The CDR3 here is CASSLGTLGPDSYEQYF. Here the CDR3 DNA reads TGTGCCAGCAGTTTGGGTACGTTGGGTCCCGACTCCTACGAGCAGTACTTC.

Turning to this clonotype: A clone one base away is much larger, so this may be a read error. V gene TRBV4-2 combines with J gene TRBJ2-4; D may match TRBD1 or TRBD2 (5 bases each). Germline V gene data show CDR1 as LGHNA and CDR2 as YNFKEQ. This CDR3 region has 16 residues. The chain's CDR3 is CASGQLPAQGANIQYF. The DNA for the CDR3 is TGTGCCAGCGGCCAATTACCTGCGCAGGGAGCAAACATTCAGTACTTC.

The table lists this clonotype with many counts. The genes are TRBV12-3 or TRBV12-4 and TRBJ1-1; D remains unclear. The V end lost 6 bases, the J end lost 3 bases, and 8 bases lay between the germline ends. This CDR3 has 12 residues. DNA for the CDR3: TGTGCCAGCAGGGGAAGGGACACTGAAGCTTTCTTT. It translates to CASRGRDTEAFF.

CDR3 residues: CASSSGTGTTEAFF. The CDR3 region has the DNA TGTGCCAGCAGCTCCGGGACAGGGACCACTGAAGCTTTCTTT. The chain joins TRBV6-1 to TRBJ1-1; TRBD1 aligns across 9 bases. J gave up 4 bases and V 6 bases, and 6 bases lay outside the gene matches. This CDR3 has 14 amino acids. Germline V gene lookup returns CDR1 MNHNS and CDR2 SASEGT.

At least ten counts were recorded for this clonotype. The CDR3 DNA follows: TGTGCCAGCAGTGAAGGCCCGGCAGGGGGCAACGAGCAGTACTTC. Translation: CASSEGPAGGNEQYF. The rearrangement links TRBV6-1 to TRBJ2-7, with TRBD1 matching over 8 bases. V gave up 1 base and J gave up 5 bases; unmatched junction bases: 7. The CDR3 totals 15 residues. Germline CDR1 reads MNHNS; CDR2 reads SASEGT.

This clonotype appeared a few times. The chain links TRBV28 to TRBJ2-4, with 9 bases identical to TRBD1. The CDR3 spans 14 residues. The germline CDR1 and CDR2 sequences are MDHEN and SYDVKM. The J segment lost 6 bases and the V segment lost 5 bases, leaving 5 bases of the junction unmatched. This CDR3 reads CASSLRGQGNIQYF. For the CDR3, the DNA is TGTGCCAGCAGTCTTCGGGGACAGGGAAACATTCAGTACTTC.

There are a few counts of this clonotype. The gene calls are TRBV7-9 and TRBJ2-5, with 8 bases matching TRBD2. CDR1 and CDR2 from the germline V gene are SEHNR and FQNEAQ (reference sequence). The ends lost 5 bases at V and 4 bases at J; junction bases unmatched: 6. The length of the CDR3 is 14 residues. The CDR3 DNA is TGTGCCAGCAGCGCCCGGGGACTAGGAGAGACCCAGTACTTC. Protein: CASSARGLGETQYF.

This chain connects TRBV5-1 to TRBJ1-1; the D is unclear. The CDR3 has 17 residues. V lost 1 base and J lost 1, with 17 bases in between. Germline assignment: CDR1 SGHRS and CDR2 YFSETQ. The CDR3 DNA is TGCGCCAGCAGCTTGCGCCTGGGAACGGACGGGAACACTGAAGCTTTCTTT. This encodes CASSLRLGTDGNTEAFF.